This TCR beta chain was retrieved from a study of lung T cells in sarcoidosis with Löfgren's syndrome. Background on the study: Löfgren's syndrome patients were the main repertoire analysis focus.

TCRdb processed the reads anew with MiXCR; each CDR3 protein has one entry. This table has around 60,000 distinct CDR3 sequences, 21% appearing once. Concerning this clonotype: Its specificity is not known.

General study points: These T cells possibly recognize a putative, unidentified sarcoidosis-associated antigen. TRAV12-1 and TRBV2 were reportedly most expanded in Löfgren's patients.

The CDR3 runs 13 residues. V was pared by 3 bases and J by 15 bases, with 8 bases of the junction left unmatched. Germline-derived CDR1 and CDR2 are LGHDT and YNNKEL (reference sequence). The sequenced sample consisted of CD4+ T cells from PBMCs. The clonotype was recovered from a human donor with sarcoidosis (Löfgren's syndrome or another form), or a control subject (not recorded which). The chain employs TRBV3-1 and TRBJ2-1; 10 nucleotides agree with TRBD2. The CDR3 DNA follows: TGTGCCAGCAGCCACTATAGCGGGGGGCGTCTGTTCTTC. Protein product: CASSHYSGGRLFF.